A single sample is the source of the 5 T cell receptor beta chains below, sequenced in a study of blood T cell repertoires in COVID-19. Measured with immunoSEQ multiplex PCR; TCRdb has only the in-frame clones, and not every one. The sample carries roughly 330,000 clones, approximately 87% recorded once. Sequenced: PBMCs or T cells enriched from blood (not recorded which). These receptors were obtained from a woman between 25 and 40 years old who had recovered from COVID-19.

This clone was seen once. The rearrangement links TRBV6-2 or TRBV6-3 to TRBJ1-1; TRBD1 might be the D (5 bases). Germline V lookup: CDR1 MNHEY, CDR2 SVGEGT. The CDR3 has 14 residues. V lost 6 bases and J lost 1, with 12 bases in between. The CDR3 coding sequence is TGTGCCAGCAGCGTGGGACTGCGGAACACTGAAGCTTTCTTT. Amino acids: CASSVGLRNTEAFF.

The chain combines TRBV19 with TRBJ2-5; D is uncertain. V was cut by 5 bases and J by 2 bases, with 9 bases left in between. The CDR3 runs to 13 residues. Germline assignment: CDR1 LNHDA and CDR2 SQIVND (reference sequence). The CDR3 here is CASSVDTQETQYF. The CDR3, as DNA: TGTGCCAGTAGTGTCGACACACAAGAGACCCAGTACTTC.

The chain recombines TRBV19 with TRBJ1-1; D is possibly TRBD1 (6 bases). The CDR3 contains 13 residues. Trimming removed 5 bases from V and 2 bases from J, with 9 bases in between. Germline-derived CDR1 and CDR2 are LNHDA and SQIVND (reference sequence). CDR3 loop: CASSQTGNTEAFF. As DNA, the CDR3 is TGTGCCAGTAGTCAGACAGGTAACACTGAAGCTTTCTTT.

In this sample, this clone turned up once. The rearrangement joins TRBV11-3 to TRBJ1-1; D is ambiguous. The CDR3 extends over 13 amino acids. From germline, CDR1 is SGHNT and CDR2 YENEEA. V shed 1 base and J shed 0 bases, with 3 bases lying between them. The CDR3 region is CASSLAMNTEAFF. DNA for the CDR3: TGTGCCAGCAGCTTAGCAATGAACACTGAAGCTTTCTTT.

The chain uses TRBV5-1 and TRBJ2-1; 8 bases match TRBD2. CDR3 length equals 16 residues. Germline V gene sequence: CDR1 SGHRS, CDR2 YFSETQ. Germline trimming cut 0 bases from V and 3 bases from J; bases unmatched to any gene: 5. CDR3 DNA sequence: TGCGCCAGCAGCTTGGTCGGGGGGGCCAGCTACAATGAGCAGTTCTTC. This codes for CASSLVGGASYNEQFF.